The subject of this entry is one TCR beta chain. Its binding antigen is unknown. No much larger clonotype is one base removed from it; base qualities were not supplied. Instrument used: Illumina HiSeq 1500. TCRdb reprocessed the public reads (quality trimming at Q25 with fastp, clone calling with MiXCR) and kept in-frame beta chains. Rows are unified per CDR3 protein, each entry keeping the most common DNA and genes. Across this sample there are about half a million distinct CDR3 sequences, with roughly a third seen only once. The biggest ten clones account for roughly a sixth of the sample. Inclusive of the bounding cysteine and phenylalanine, the CDR3 is 15 residues long. Solely the CDR3 DNA is kept, with 45 bases framed from the first base. In the germline V gene, CDR1 corresponds to ENHRY and CDR2 to SYGVKD. For this chain, trimming is 6 bases at the V end and 1 base at the J end, and the number of junction bases without a gene match is 7.

In the paper's terms, the treatment or condition label means: in vitro stimulation with specific CMV peptide epitopes to enrich CMV-specific T cells. These data are taken from a study of T cell repertoires in cytomegalovirus infection (dated by TCRdb to the late 2010s). Describing the broader study: Alongside well-studied HLA-B-restricted epitopes, the peptide stimulations were aimed at recently identified HLA-C-restricted CMV epitopes, whose presentation resists viral immunomodulation. Donor HLA type was relevant to the analysis, as public TCR beta signatures indicated carriage of CMV infection together with the matching HLA type. General study outcomes and caveats: The ex vivo response was dominated by HLA-C-restricted CMV-specific TCR beta clonotypes, which also provided the single most frequent clonotype in two of eight donors. Carriers of CMV infection plus the relevant HLA type were discriminated by the cumulative frequency of public TCR beta family members in the study cohort and in an independent 352-donor cohort.

The receptor's source is a human donor in good health (CMV status not recorded). Some clones in this sample may be carry-over from other donors' samples. The rearranged segments are TRBV10-3 and TRBJ2-5; TRBD1 aligns with 8 central bases. This material consisted of cultured PBMCs, taken from culture after CMV antigen stimulation. DNA sequence: TGTGCCATCAGGGAGGACAGGGCTCCCCAAGAGACCCAGTACTTC. Translated, this is CAIREDRAPQETQYF.